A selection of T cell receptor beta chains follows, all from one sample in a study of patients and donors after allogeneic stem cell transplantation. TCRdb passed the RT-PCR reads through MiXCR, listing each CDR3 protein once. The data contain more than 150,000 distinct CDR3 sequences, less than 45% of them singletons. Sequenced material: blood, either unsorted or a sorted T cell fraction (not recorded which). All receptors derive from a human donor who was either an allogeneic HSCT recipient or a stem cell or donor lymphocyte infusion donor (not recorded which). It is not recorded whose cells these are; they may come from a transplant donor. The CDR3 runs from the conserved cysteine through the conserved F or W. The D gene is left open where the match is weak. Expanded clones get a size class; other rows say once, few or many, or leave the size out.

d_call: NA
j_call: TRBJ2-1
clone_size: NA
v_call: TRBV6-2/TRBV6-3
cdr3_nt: TGTGCCAGCAGTTTGGGGACTAGGGGGCGTGAGCAGTTCTTC
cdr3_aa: CASSLGTRGREQFF

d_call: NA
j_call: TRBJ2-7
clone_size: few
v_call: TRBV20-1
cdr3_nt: TGCAGTGCTAGAGATCCGGGGGGCGGTCCCTACGAGCAGTACTTC
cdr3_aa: CSARDPGGGPYEQYF

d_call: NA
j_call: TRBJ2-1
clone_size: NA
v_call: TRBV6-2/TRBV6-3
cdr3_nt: TGTGCCAGCAGTCCGGAGGGACTGAGCTTCGGTGTGCAGTTCTTC
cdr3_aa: CASSPEGLSFGVQFF

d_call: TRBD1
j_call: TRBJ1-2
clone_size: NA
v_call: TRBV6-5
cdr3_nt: TGTGCCAGCAGGCTTGGACAGGGAGGCTATGGCTACACCTTC
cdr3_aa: CASRLGQGGYGYTF

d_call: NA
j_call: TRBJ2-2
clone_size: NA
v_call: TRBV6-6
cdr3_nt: TGTGCCAGCGGACATCAGAGGTCCGGGGAGCTGTTTTTT
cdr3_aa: CASGHQRSGELFF

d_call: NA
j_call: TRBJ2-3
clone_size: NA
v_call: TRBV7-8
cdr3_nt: TGTGCCAGCAGCTTAACCCTGATAGATACGCAGTATTTT
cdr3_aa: CASSLTLIDTQYF

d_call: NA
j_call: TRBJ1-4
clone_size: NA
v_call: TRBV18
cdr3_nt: TGTGCCAGCTCACCCCGGCCACCGGGGCTGGATGAAAAACTGTTTTTT
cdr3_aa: CASSPRPPGLDEKLFF

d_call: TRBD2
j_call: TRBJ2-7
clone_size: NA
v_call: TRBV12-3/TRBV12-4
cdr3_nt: TGTGCCAGCAGTCCGACTAGCGCCCTCTACGAGCAGTACTTC
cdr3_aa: CASSPTSALYEQYF

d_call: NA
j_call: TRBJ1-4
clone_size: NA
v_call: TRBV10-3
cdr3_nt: TGTGCCATCAGTGAGGGGACCTCGGAAAAACTGTTTTTT
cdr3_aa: CAISEGTSEKLFF

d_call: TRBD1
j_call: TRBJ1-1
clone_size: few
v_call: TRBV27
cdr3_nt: TGTGCCAGCAGTCACGGACAGGGCGAAGCTTTCTTT
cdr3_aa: CASSHGQGEAFF

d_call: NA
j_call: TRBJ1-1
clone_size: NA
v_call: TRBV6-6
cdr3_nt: TGTGCCAGCAACATGGGGGGGGTGTATGAAGCTTTCTTT
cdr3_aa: CASNMGGVYEAFF

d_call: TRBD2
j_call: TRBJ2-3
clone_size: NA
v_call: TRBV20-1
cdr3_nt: TGCAGCGCTGGGGGGAGGGCCTCAGATACGCGGTATTTT
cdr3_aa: CSAGGRASDTRYF

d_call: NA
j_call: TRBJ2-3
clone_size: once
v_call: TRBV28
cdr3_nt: TGTGCCAGCAGTCTTCGGGCGGGCACAGATACGCAGTATTTT
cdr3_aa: CASSLRAGTDTQYF

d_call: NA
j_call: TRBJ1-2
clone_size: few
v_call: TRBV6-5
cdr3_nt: TGTGCCAGCAGTTACTCGACCGGATATGGCTACACCTTC
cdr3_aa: CASSYSTGYGYTF

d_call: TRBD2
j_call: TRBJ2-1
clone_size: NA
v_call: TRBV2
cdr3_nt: TGTGCCAGCGGACCTAGCGGGAGGACCAATGAGCAGTTCTTC
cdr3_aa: CASGPSGRTNEQFF

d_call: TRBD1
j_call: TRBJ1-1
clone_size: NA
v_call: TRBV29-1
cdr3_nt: TGCAGCGTTGTCAGGGGGGGCACTGAAGCTTTCTTT
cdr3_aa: CSVVRGGTEAFF

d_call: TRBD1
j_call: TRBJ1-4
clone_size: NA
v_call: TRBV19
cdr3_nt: TGTGCCAGTTCCGACGACAGGGCTGGTGAAAAACTGTTTTTT
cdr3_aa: CASSDDRAGEKLFF

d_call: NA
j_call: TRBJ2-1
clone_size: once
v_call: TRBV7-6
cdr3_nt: TGTGCCAGCAGCCTCAGCACAAGTCAATACGGGTCATACAATGAGCAGTTCTTC
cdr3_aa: CASSLSTSQYGSYNEQFF

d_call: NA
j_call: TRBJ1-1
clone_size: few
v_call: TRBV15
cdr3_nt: TGTGCCACCAGCAGAGATCCACAGGGTACCATGAACACTGAAGCTTTCTTT
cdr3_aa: CATSRDPQGTMNTEAFF

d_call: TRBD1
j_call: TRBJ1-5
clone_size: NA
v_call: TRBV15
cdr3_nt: TGTGCCACCAGCAGAGAGGACAGGGGAGGTCAGCCCCAGCGTTTT
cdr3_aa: CATSREDRGGQPQRF

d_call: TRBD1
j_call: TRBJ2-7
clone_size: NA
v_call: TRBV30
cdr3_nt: TGTGCCTGGAAAGACAGGGGGTCCGGCGAGCAGTACTTC
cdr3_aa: CAWKDRGSGEQYF

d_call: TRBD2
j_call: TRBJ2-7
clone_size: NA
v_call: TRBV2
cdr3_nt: TGTGCCAGCAGAGGACTAGCGTCACCCTACGAGCAGTACTTC
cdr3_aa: CASRGLASPYEQYF

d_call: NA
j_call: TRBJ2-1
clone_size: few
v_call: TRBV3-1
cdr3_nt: TGTGCCAGCAGCCCCTCTCGCCCGCCTGGCTACAATGAGCAGTTCTTC
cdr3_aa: CASSPSRPPGYNEQFF

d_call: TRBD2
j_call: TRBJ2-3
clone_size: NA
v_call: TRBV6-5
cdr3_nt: TGTGCCAGCAGTGTCAGCGGGAGGGCCGCAGATACGCAGTATTTT
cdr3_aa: CASSVSGRAADTQYF

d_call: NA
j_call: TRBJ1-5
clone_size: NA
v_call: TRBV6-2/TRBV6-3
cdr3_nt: TGTGCCAGCAGGCGACGGTCGACCGGCAATCAGCCCCAGCATTTT
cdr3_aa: CASRRRSTGNQPQHF